This TCR beta chain is from a study of cytomegalovirus exposure and HLA in healthy donors. Study context: Previous work identified some 120 million unique TCR beta sequences from about 179 million T cells. Study-level points and caveats: Usually a TCR sequence was rare, but some public TCRs were found in many donors. What a later analysis reportedly showed was that an Asian-associated ancestry cluster had fewer N-insertions than the 666-donor mean.

CDR1 and CDR2 (germline): MNHEY, SVGAGI. The CDR3 consists of 15 residues. Note on this clone: The antigen is undetermined.

The PCR was carried out with 60 Vbeta primers and 13 Jbeta primers. Authors' methods: Later analysis identified tens of millions of unique TCR beta chains, about 10 million shared. The method was immunoSEQ multiplex PCR; TCRdb's version includes in-frame clones alone and lacks a portion of them. Clone size and the V and J calls come from that table; the DNA yielded D and trimming. The data contain approximately 100,000 clones, 60% to 80% of them singletons. This sequence joins TRBV6-5 and TRBJ2-5; a weak D match, TRBD2 (5 bases). The DNA end is more similar to TRBJ2-7, so the J call may be wrong. The sequence derives from a man aged 55 to 70 in good health and CMV-seropositive. The sequencing sample was made of PBMCs. CDR3 amino acids: CASSYTGLAAYEQYF. In DNA form, the CDR3 reads TGTGCCAGCAGTTACACGGGGTTGGCGGCCTACGAGCAGTACTTC.